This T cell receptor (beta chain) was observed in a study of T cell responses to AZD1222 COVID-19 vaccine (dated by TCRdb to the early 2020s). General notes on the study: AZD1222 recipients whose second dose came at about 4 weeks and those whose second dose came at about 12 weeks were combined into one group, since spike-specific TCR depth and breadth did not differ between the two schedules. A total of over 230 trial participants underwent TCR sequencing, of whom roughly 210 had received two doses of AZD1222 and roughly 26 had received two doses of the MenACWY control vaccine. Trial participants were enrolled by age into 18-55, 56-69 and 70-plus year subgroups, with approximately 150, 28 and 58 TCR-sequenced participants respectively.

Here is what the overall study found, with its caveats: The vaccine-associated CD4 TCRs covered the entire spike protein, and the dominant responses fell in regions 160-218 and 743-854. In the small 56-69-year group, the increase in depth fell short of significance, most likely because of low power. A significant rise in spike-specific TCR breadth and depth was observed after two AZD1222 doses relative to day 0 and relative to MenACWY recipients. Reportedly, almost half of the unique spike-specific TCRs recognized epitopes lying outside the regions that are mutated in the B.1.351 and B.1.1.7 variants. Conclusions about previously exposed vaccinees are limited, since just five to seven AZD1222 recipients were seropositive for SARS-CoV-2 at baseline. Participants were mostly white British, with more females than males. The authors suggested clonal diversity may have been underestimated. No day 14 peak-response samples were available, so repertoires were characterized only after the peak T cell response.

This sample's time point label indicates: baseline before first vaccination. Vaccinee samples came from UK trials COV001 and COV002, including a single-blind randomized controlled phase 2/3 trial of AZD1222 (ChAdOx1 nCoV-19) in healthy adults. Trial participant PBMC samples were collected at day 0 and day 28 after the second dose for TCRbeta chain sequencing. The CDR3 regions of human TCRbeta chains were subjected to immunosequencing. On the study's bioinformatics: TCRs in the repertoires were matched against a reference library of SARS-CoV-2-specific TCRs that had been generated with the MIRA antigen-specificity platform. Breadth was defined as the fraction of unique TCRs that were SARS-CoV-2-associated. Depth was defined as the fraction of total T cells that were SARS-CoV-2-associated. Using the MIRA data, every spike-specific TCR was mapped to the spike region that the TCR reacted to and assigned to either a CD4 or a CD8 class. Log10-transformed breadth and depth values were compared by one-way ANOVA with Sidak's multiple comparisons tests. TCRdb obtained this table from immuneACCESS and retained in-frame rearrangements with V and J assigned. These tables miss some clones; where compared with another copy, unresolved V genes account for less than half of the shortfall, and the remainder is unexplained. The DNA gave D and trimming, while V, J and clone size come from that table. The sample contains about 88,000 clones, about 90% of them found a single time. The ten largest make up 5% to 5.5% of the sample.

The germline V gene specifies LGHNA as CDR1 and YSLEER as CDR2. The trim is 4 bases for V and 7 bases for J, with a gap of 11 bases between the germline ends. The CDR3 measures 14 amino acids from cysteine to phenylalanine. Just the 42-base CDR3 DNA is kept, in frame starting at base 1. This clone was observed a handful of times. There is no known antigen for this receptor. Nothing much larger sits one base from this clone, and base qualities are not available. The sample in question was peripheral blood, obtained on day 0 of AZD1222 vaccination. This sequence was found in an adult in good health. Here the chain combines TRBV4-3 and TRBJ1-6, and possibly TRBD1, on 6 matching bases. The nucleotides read TGCGCCAGCAGCCCGCAGGGGAGGAATTCACCCCTCCACTTT. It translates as CASSPQGRNSPLHF.